This passage covers 17 T cell receptor beta chains from one sample sequenced in a study of OX40 agonist ivuxolimab in advanced cancers. TCRdb's copy holds only in-frame clones and misses some; the assay was immunoSEQ multiplex PCR. The table lists tens of thousands of clones, around 78% of them singletons. The material sequenced was CD4+ or CD8+ T cells sorted from blood, taken in a trial of the OX40 agonist ivuxolimab. These receptors originate from an adult with an advanced solid tumor such as melanoma, head and neck, liver or kidney cancer.

This chain uses TRBV28 with TRBJ1-2, with D possibly being TRBD1 (6 bases). CDR3 size: 15 residues. Trimming took 6 bases from V and 5 from J, leaving 19 bases between them. The germline V gene encodes CDR1 MDHEN and CDR2 SYDVKM. CDR3 sequence (DNA): TGTGCCAGCAGGGGAGGAGACAGGTCAGGATATGGCTACACCTTC. Its translation is CASRGGDRSGYGYTF.

This chain uses TRBV9 with TRBJ1-2; D call uncertain. The V end lost 4 bases, the J end lost 4 bases, and 14 bases lay between the germline ends. Germline V gene lookup returns CDR1 SGDLS and CDR2 YYNGEE. This CDR3 has 14 residues. The CDR3 nucleotides are TGTGCCAGCAGCCCCCGTTTGGGCCCCTATGGCTACACCTTC. Its protein is CASSPRLGPYGYTF.

The chain employs TRBV10-3 and TRBJ1-1, with a tentative D call TRBD1 (5 bases). V dropped 8 bases and J dropped 0 bases, with 10 bases sitting between them. The CDR3 is 13 amino acids. Germline V gene lookup returns CDR1 ENHRY and CDR2 SYGVKD. CDR3 in amino acids: CAIAGRMNTEAFF. The CDR3 bases are TGTGCCATCGCGGGGCGGATGAACACTGAAGCTTTCTTT.

V is TRBV6-5 and J is TRBJ1-2; 8 bases are shared with TRBD1. J gave up 2 bases and V 7 bases, and 9 bases lay outside the gene matches. Germline lookup yields CDR1 MNHEY and CDR2 SVGAGI. The CDR3 has 15 amino acids. CDR3 DNA sequence: TGTGCCAGCACCGAAAACAGGGGGGGGAACTATGGCTACACCTTC. Translated: CASTENRGGNYGYTF.

The rearrangement links TRBV2 to TRBJ2-7; tentative D call: TRBD2 (6 bases). V lost 6 bases and J 2 bases, leaving 14 bases between the germline ends. Germline V gene data show CDR1 as SNHLY and CDR2 as FYNNEI. This CDR3 region has 14 residues. The CDR3 loop reads CASRRDSRAYEQYF. As DNA, the CDR3 is TGTGCCAGCAGGAGGGACTCCCGGGCCTACGAGCAGTACTTC.

V usage is TRBV5-1 and J usage is TRBJ2-3; unclear D gene. The CDR3 totals 14 residues. V was clipped by 1 base and J by 6 bases, with 12 bases between them. Germline CDR1 SGHRS, CDR2 YFSETQ. The CDR3 loop reads CASSLNRPVDTQYF. The DNA for the CDR3 is TGCGCCAGCAGCTTGAATAGGCCGGTGGATACGCAGTATTTT.

The chain is built from TRBV6-5 and TRBJ2-7, with 8 positions matching TRBD1. The V gene's germline CDR1 is MNHEY and CDR2 SVGAGI. CDR3 length equals 15 residues. The V and J ends lost 10 bases and 4 bases, in that order; junction bases with no gene match: 15. The CDR3 region has the DNA TGTGCCACCACGCCTTACGGACAGGGATCTTACGAGCAGTACTTC. Translating gives CATTPYGQGSYEQYF.

As regards this clone: At one end the junction does not follow the germline gene, possibly because of a read error. This sequence joins TRBV7-9 and TRBJ2-3; D not resolved. In germline, CDR1 is SEHNR, CDR2 FQNEAQ (reference sequence). CDR3 length equals 17 residues. CDR3 residues: CASSLAETLTFTVTQYF. Here the CDR3 DNA reads TGTGCCAGCAGCTTAGCGGAGACGTTAACTTTCACAGTTACGCAGTATTTT.

V is TRBV2 and J is TRBJ2-6; D is undetermined. CDR1 is SNHLY and CDR2 is FYNNEI in the germline V gene. Trimming shortened V by 7 bases and J by 0 bases, and 16 bases separated the two germline ends. CDR3 length: 17 amino acids. The CDR3 region has the DNA TGTGCCAGCACTGTGGACGTGGATCTCTCTGGGGCCAACGTCCTGACTTTC. Residues: CASTVDVDLSGANVLTF.

Only one count was recorded for this clone. This rearrangement joins TRBV30 to TRBJ2-3; D uncertain. V was clipped by 3 bases and J by 0 bases, with 4 bases between them. The germline V gene encodes CDR1 GTSNPN and CDR2 SVGIG (reference sequence). CDR3 length: 12 amino acids. CDR3 nucleotide sequence: TGTGCCTGGAGGCCTAGCACAGATACGCAGTATTTT. It specifies CAWRPSTDTQYF.

The chain combines TRBV29-1 with TRBJ2-2, with 7 bases aligning to TRBD1. V dropped 5 bases and J dropped 2; count of bases not matched to a gene: 11. The CDR3 is 16 residues long. Looked up from germline, CDR1 is SQVTM and CDR2 is ANQGSEA. The CDR3 DNA follows: TGCAGCGTTACCCCCGTGTGGGACAGAAACACCGGGGAGCTGTTTTTT. It translates to CSVTPVWDRNTGELFF.

The CDR3 sequence: CASSLGQVFEKLFF. The CDR3, as DNA: TGTGCCAGCAGCTTGGGTCAGGTTTTCGAAAAACTGTTTTTT. The chain joins TRBV5-8 to TRBJ1-4; D remains ambiguous. The CDR3 loop spans 14 amino acids. Per the germline V gene, CDR1 is SGHTS and CDR2 is YDEGEE. Between the trimmed V and J ends, which lost 0 bases and 8 bases, there was a span of 11 bases. Filled out from reference TRBV5-8 and TRBJ1-4, the complete variable domain reads EAGVTQSPTHLIKTRGQQATLRCSPISGHTSVYWYQQALGLGLQFLLWYDEGEERNRGNFPPRFSGRQFPNYSSELNVNALELEDSALYLCASSLGQVFEKLFFGSGTQLSVL.

V gene TRBV4-1 combines with J gene TRBJ2-5, with TRBD1 matching over 7 bases. V shed 2 bases, J shed 3 bases, and the junction held 9 bases outside the gene matches. Germline V gene data show CDR1 as MGHRA and CDR2 as YSYEKL. The CDR3 is made up of 16 amino acids. CDR3 coding DNA: TGCGCCAGCAGCCAACCTCGGGACAGATCCGAAGAGACCCAGTACTTC. Amino acids: CASSQPRDRSEETQYF.

V is TRBV30 and J is TRBJ1-5; D gene uncertain. V dropped 2 bases and J dropped 6 bases, with 11 bases sitting between them. The CDR3 length is 13 residues. From germline, CDR1 is GTSNPN and CDR2 SVGIG (reference sequence). The DNA for the CDR3 is TGTGCCTGGAGTCCATCCGAACGTCAGCCCCAGCATTTT. Its translation is CAWSPSERQPQHF.

V gene TRBV7-2 combines with J gene TRBJ2-7, with 7 bases that match TRBD1. This CDR3 is built from 18 residues. Trimming took 3 bases from V and 1 from J; bases not matched to a gene: 15. Germline values: CDR1 SGHTA, CDR2 FQGNSA. CDR3 sequence reads: CASSFILPGRGKSYEQYF. The CDR3 DNA follows: TGTGCCAGCAGCTTTATTCTCCCCGGCAGGGGGAAATCCTACGAGCAGTACTTC. Filled out from reference TRBV7-2 and TRBJ2-7, the complete variable domain reads GAGVSQSPSNKVTEKGKDVELRCDPISGHTALYWYRQSLGQGLEFLIYFQGNSAPDKSGLPSDRFSAERTGGSVSTLTIQRTQQEDSAVYLCASSFILPGRGKSYEQYFGPGTRLTVT.

The chain uses TRBV30 and TRBJ1-3, with a tentative D call TRBD1 (6 bases). Germline-derived CDR1 and CDR2 are GTSNPN and SVGIG (reference sequence). V was cut by 0 bases and J by 0 bases, with 12 bases left in between. The CDR3 extends over 16 amino acids. The CDR3 loop is CAWSVRQVVSGNTIYF. CDR3 DNA sequence: TGTGCCTGGAGTGTACGACAGGTAGTCTCTGGAAACACCATATATTTT.

The CDR3 loop reads CASSQDRPGLGYTF. CDR3 bases: TGTGCCAGCAGCCAAGATCGGCCCGGGTTGGGCTACACCTTC. V gene TRBV14 combines with J gene TRBJ1-2, with unresolved D. The CDR3 runs to 14 residues. The V and J ends lost 0 bases and 8 bases respectively, with 13 bases between them. Germline CDR1 is SGHDN and CDR2 is FVKESK.